The clone carrying this T cell receptor (beta chain) turned up a few times. Its antigen is not known. The data were produced by immunoSEQ multiplex PCR, yet TCRdb's version contains in-frame clones alone and is incomplete. The table has 150,000 or so clones, 90% to 95% seen once. This specimen belongs to a study of T cell responses to AZD1222 COVID-19 vaccine. As for the study in general: Pooling covered second doses at about 4 or about 12 weeks. General study findings and limits: Most donors were white British and more were female, and clonal diversity was possibly underestimated. Only a handful of AZD1222 recipients, six or seven in all, had baseline seropositivity. Researchers report vaccine-associated CD4 TCRs spanning spike, with dominance at 160-218 and 743-854.

The origin of this receptor is an adult in good health. The specimen was peripheral blood, collected on day 0 of AZD1222 vaccination.

Written as DNA, the CDR3 is TGTGCCAGCAGCTTAGTAGCGGCGGGGTATGAGCAGTTCTTC. Translating it yields CASSLVAAGYEQFF. The chain combines TRBV7-2 with TRBJ2-1, with D possibly matching TRBD2 (6 bases). This CDR3 has 14 residues. Germline assignment: CDR1 SGHTA and CDR2 FQGNSA. V was clipped by 1 base and J by 8 bases, with 12 bases between them.